The T cell receptor (beta chain) described here comes from a study of T cell changes during pregnancy in multiple sclerosis. Germline V gene data show CDR1 as SNHLY and CDR2 as FYNNEI. The germline V and J ends were trimmed by 8 bases and 1 base, with 11 bases remaining between them. This CDR3 is 13 amino acids long. Repertoires were generated with immunoSEQ multiplex PCR, while TCRdb's copy carries only in-frame clones and drops some. The table includes 65,000 to 90,000 clones, roughly 91% detected once. This clonotype originated in a female donor with multiple sclerosis, enrolled in a pregnancy study. This rearrangement joins TRBV2 to TRBJ1-1; maybe TRBD1 (6 bases). The material sequenced was CD4+ T cells from peripheral blood mononuclear cells, taken after pregnancy. CDR3 bases: TGTGCCAGCTATAACAGGGAGAACACTGAAGCTTTCTTT. Encoded protein: CASYNRENTEAFF.